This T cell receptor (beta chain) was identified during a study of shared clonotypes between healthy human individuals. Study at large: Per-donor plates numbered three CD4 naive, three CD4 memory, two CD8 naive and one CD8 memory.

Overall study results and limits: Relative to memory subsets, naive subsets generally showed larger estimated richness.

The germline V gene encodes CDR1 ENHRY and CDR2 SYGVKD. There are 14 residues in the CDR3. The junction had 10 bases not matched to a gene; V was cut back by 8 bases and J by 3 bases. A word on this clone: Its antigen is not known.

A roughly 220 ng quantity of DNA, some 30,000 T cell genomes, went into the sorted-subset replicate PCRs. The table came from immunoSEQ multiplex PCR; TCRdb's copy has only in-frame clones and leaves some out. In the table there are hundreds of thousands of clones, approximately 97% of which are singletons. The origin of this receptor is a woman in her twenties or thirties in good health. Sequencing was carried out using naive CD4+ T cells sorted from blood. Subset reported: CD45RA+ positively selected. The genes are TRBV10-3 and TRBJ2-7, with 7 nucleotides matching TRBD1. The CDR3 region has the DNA TGTGCCATCTCGAGGAACAGGGACAGCTACGAGCAGTACTTC. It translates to CAISRNRDSYEQYF.